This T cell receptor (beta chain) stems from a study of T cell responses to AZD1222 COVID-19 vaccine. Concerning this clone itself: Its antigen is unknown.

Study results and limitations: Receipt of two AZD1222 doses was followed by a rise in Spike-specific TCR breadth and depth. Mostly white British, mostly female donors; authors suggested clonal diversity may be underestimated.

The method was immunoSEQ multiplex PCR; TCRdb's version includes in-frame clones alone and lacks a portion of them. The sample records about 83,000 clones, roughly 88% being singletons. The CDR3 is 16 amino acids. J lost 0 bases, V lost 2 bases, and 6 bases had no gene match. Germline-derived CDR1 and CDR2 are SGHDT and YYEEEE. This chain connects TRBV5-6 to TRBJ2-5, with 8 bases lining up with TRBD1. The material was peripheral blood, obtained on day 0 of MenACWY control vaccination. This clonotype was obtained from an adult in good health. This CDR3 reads CASSFPGRGHQETQYF. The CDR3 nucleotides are TGTGCCAGCAGCTTTCCCGGCAGGGGGCACCAAGAGACCCAGTACTTC.